The 10 T cell receptor beta chains in this list originate from one sample, sequenced in a study of T cells after yellow fever vaccination. TCRdb recomputed calls from the 5' RACE reads with MiXCR, one row per CDR3 protein. The sample has a few hundred thousand distinct CDR3 sequences, about 9.5% seen once; the top ten hold over 15%. The source material was PBMCs, sampled on the day of the first yellow fever vaccination. The receptors were gathered from a man younger than 35 who received the YFV17D yellow fever vaccine.

This clonotype has only a few counts. This chain connects TRBV12-3 or TRBV12-4 to TRBJ2-5; D unclear. With 3 bases removed from V and 2 bases from J, the gap between germline ends came to 7 bases. The CDR3 length is 13 residues. The CDR3 sequence is CASSLGWQETQYF. As DNA, the CDR3 is TGTGCCAGCAGTTTGGGCTGGCAAGAGACCCAGTACTTC.

The chain employs TRBV5-1 and TRBJ2-3; no clear D. CDR1 SGHRS and CDR2 YFSETQ come from the germline V gene. The CDR3 consists of 12 residues. V lost 4 bases and J 7 bases, leaving 10 bases between the germline ends. The CDR3 region is CASSRFENTQYF. For the CDR3, the DNA is TGCGCCAGCAGCCGGTTTGAAAATACGCAGTATTTT.

CDR3 amino acids: CSGKDRGRNEQYF. The DNA of the CDR3 is TGCAGTGGAAAGGACAGGGGGCGGAACGAGCAGTACTTC. The rearrangement joins TRBV20-1 to TRBJ2-7; TRBD1 agrees at 11 bases. V lost 7 bases, J lost 5 bases, and 7 bases stayed unmatched. This CDR3 has 13 amino acids. Germline lookup yields CDR1 DFQATT and CDR2 SNEGSKA (reference sequence).

V usage is TRBV7-8 and J usage is TRBJ1-1, with 7 bases that match TRBD1. After removal of 2 bases from V and 0 bases from J, the junction contained 6 bases not matched to a gene. Germline-derived CDR1 and CDR2 are SGHVS and FQNEAQ. The CDR3 is 16 amino acids. The CDR3 DNA reads as TGTGCCAGCAGCTTATACCCGGGACAGATGAACACTGAAGCTTTCTTT. Encoded protein: CASSLYPGQMNTEAFF. Complete variable domain (other parts from reference TRBV7-8 and TRBJ1-1): GAGVSQSPRYKVAKRGQDVALRCDPISGHVSLFWYQQALGQGPEFLTYFQNEAQLDKSGLPSDRFFAERPEGSVSTLKIQRTQQEDSAVYLCASSLYPGQMNTEAFFGQGTRLTVV.

This chain links TRBV9 with TRBJ1-6; a weak D match, TRBD1 (5 bases). The CDR3 has 15 amino acids. CDR1 is SGDLS and CDR2 is YYNGEE in the germline V gene. The V gene lost 4 bases and the J gene lost 7 bases, with 15 bases spanning the gap. CDR3 DNA sequence: TGTGCCAGCAGCTCGGAGAGCGGGGCGAATTCACCCCTCCACTTT. Translating gives CASSSESGANSPLHF.

This clonotype has more than one count but fewer than ten. This chain links TRBV20-1 with TRBJ2-3, with 8 nucleotides matching TRBD2. V dropped 1 base and J dropped 3; count of bases not matched to a gene: 6. Germline V gives CDR1 DFQATT, CDR2 SNEGSKA (reference sequence). This CDR3 is 15 amino acids long. The CDR3 bases are TGCAGTGCTAGAGTATTAAGCGGGGGTACAGATACGCAGTATTTT. This gives the protein CSARVLSGGTDTQYF.

The rearrangement uses TRBV10-3 and TRBJ2-1; D is undetermined. Trimming took off 2 bases at V and 6 bases at J, with 11 bases between the two ends. This CDR3 contains 14 residues. Germline V lookup: CDR1 ENHRY, CDR2 SYGVKD. CDR3 sequence reads: CAISEQAGINEQFF. The CDR3 nucleotides are TGTGCCATCAGTGAGCAGGCTGGAATCAATGAGCAGTTCTTC.

Only a few counts were recorded for this clonotype. J is TRBJ2-5 and V is TRBV10-2; possible D gene TRBD1, 5 bases. This CDR3 is built from 12 residues. The germline V gene encodes CDR1 WSHSY and CDR2 SAAADI. V lost 3 bases, J lost 5 bases, and 7 bases lay in between. The CDR3 protein is CASSDRVETQYF. CDR3 coding DNA: TGCGCCAGCAGTGACAGGGTGGAGACCCAGTACTTC.

Only a few counts were recorded for this clonotype. This chain joins TRBV5-1 and TRBJ2-1; no clear D. The germline V gene has CDR1 SGHRS and CDR2 YFSETQ. The CDR3 consists of 11 residues. Trimming took off 0 bases at V and 10 bases at J, with 5 bases between the two ends. The CDR3: CASSLVLEQFF. CDR3 in DNA: TGCGCCAGCAGCTTGGTGCTCGAGCAGTTCTTC.

This clonotype showed up just a few times. The chain carries TRBV2 and TRBJ1-2; 10 nucleotides align to TRBD1. The CDR3 sequence is 15 residues long. Losses at the gene ends were 1 base for V and 5 bases for J; bases not matched to a gene: 4. Germline V gene sequence: CDR1 SNHLY, CDR2 FYNNEI. The CDR3 DNA reads as TGTGCCAGCAGTGAAGTGGGACAGGGGCTGTATGGCTACACCTTC. Protein: CASSEVGQGLYGYTF.